The present entry profiles one TCR beta chain with its context. The target antigen is unknown. This sample stems from a study of T cell responses to AZD1222 COVID-19 vaccine. Assay used: immunoSEQ multiplex PCR; TCRdb lists only in-frame clones, some missing. The sample has fewer than 120,000 clones; about 94% are singletons. Study-wide results and caveats: White British ancestry dominated among donors, who included more females, and clonal diversity was possibly underestimated. At baseline, seropositivity was found in only a handful of AZD1222 recipients. With two AZD1222 doses given, Spike-specific TCR breadth and depth both rose.

Trimming took off 4 bases at V and 7 bases at J, with 14 bases between the two ends. CDR3 length: 13 amino acids. CDR1 and CDR2 (germline): SGHDT, YYEEEE. The sequence was obtained from an adult who received the AZD1222 COVID-19 vaccine. The chain couples TRBV5-6 to TRBJ1-2; D might be TRBD1 (5 bases). The sample here was peripheral blood, taken 28 days after the second AZD1222 dose. CDR3 residues: CASSLQGTRGYTF. The CDR3 DNA follows: TGTGCCAGCAGCCTGCAGGGCACTCGTGGCTACACCTTC.